The rows below give T cell receptor beta chains drawn from one sample of a study of PD-L1 blockade in urothelial cancer. This table comes from immunoSEQ multiplex PCR, and its TCRdb copy is limited to in-frame clones, with some not included. The table includes 90,000 or so clones, 90% detected once. The source was PBMCs, collected around atezolizumab (anti-PD-L1) treatment. The source of these receptors is a man aged 60-69 years with urothelial cancer. Each CDR3 is given without its conserved first and last residue.

j_call v_call cdr3_aa
TRBJ2-1 TRBV6-5 ASSSTLAPEQF
TRBJ2-5 TRBV7-6 ASSLSLAQQTQY
TRBJ2-7 TRBV5-8 ASSLVQGAYEQY
TRBJ1-2 TRBV5-4 ASSGEQGGYGYT
TRBJ2-3 TRBV19 ASSNQGPSTDTQY
TRBJ1-1 TRBV7-9 ASSSRPGQGEAF
TRBJ1-5 TRBV19 ASSGQGTSNQPQH
TRBJ2-2 TRBV27 ASSLSIAGTGELF
TRBJ2-3 TRBV29-1 SVGGPYGGTDTQY
TRBJ2-1 TRBV5-4 ASSLTGNYNEQF
TRBJ1-5 TRBV28 ASSLRGYSNQPQH
TRBJ1-4 TRBV2 ASGEGQLNEKLF
TRBJ2-7 TRBV28 ASSAAGGVGY
TRBJ2-3 TRBV5-5 ASSLRAQSGGGSTDTQY
TRBJ1-2 TRBV6-1 ASSEVTGRVT
TRBJ2-7 TRBV5-6 ASRREGFRGYEQY
TRBJ1-3 TRBV5-6 ASSLAQGTGNTIY
TRBJ2-3 TRBV29-1 SGLPGGPADTQY
TRBJ2-5 TRBV19 ASSHGGATETQY
TRBJ2-4 TRBV5-4 ASSAQQGGDIQY
TRBJ2-4 TRBV11-3 ASSLDPPGTGSRNIQY
TRBJ2-5 TRBV11-2 ASSPGLNRGRKGETQY
TRBJ1-5 TRBV19 ASSRSPEPGPQH
TRBJ1-4 TRBV6-5 ASSRQGRNEKLF
TRBJ2-3 TRBV15 ATSRGLAEITDTQY
TRBJ2-5 TRBV5-4 ASSLQVLQETQY